This T cell receptor beta chain originates from a study of vaccination effects on CD4 cells after COVID-19. CD4+ T cells specific for antigen were expanded with viral peptide pools by the ViraFEST assay before sequencing. Culture lasted about 11 days before CD4+ T cell isolation. Recipients of the vaccine had no prior SARS-CoV-2 infection and negative nucleocapsid antibodies. The researchers cultured roughly 2.2 million PBMC per well with roughly 11 IU/ml IL-2 and 9.5 to 10 ug/ml peptides. On days 3 and 7, fresh IL-2 medium replaced half the medium. The CDR3 spans 13 residues. Between the trimmed V and J ends, which lost 7 bases and 5 bases, there was a span of 13 bases. Germline V gene data show CDR1 as MNHNY and CDR2 as SVGAGI (reference sequence). Study-level results: The study enrolled few convalescent patients and sampled no early post-infection timepoints.

Details on this clone: Its target is not known.

Assay: immunoSEQ multiplex PCR; the TCRdb copy retains only in-frame clones and omits some. The table shows tens of thousands of clones, with under 75% occurring only once. The chain couples TRBV6-6 to TRBJ2-3, with TRBD2 as a possible D gene (5 bases). Sequenced here: CD4+ T cells from PBMCs cultured with SARS-CoV-2 spike peptides, sampled before COVID-19 vaccination. The sequence came from a human donor who received a COVID-19 vaccine. The CDR3 nucleotides read TGTGCCAGCATTCCCGCTCGGGGAGATACGCAGTATTTT. The encoded protein is CASIPARGDTQYF.